These T cell receptor beta chains were read from a single sample in a study. TCRdb independently ran MiXCR on the 5' RACE reads; one entry per CDR3 protein. The sample has about 64,000 distinct CDR3 sequences, 20% to 25% seen once; the top ten hold just under 3%. The sequenced sample consisted of memory CD4+ T cells sorted from a lymph node. The source of these receptors is a female donor with breast cancer. CDR3s include the opening cysteine and the closing phenylalanine or tryptophan. A D gene is named only where the DNA matches it firmly. Size values are once, few and many counts, or a class for expanded clones, and some rows have none.

CDR3 DNA,CDR3 protein,J gene,V gene,clone size,CDR3 length,D gene
TGTGCCAGCACCACACCGAATACAGGGGCCCGTCTAAACTACAATGAGCAGTTCTTC,CASTTPNTGARLNYNEQFF,TRBJ2-1,TRBV6-5,NA,19,TRBD1
TGTGCCAGCAGCGTAGCCCAGGCGGATACGCAGTATTTT,CASSVAQADTQYF,TRBJ2-3,TRBV9,many,13,NA
TGCGCCAGCACCCCTGAGACAGGCGATTCACCCCTCCACTTT,CASTPETGDSPLHF,TRBJ1-6,TRBV5-1,NA,14,NA
TGTGCCAGCAGTTTGATGGCGGCAGCTGGTGGGGCTGGCTACACCTTC,CASSLMAAAGGAGYTF,TRBJ1-2,TRBV12-3/TRBV12-4,few,16,NA
TGTGCCAGCAGCATCAGGGCCGAAGGGGGTGAGCAGTTCTTC,CASSIRAEGGEQFF,TRBJ2-1,TRBV7-6,many,14,NA
TGTGCCAGCAGACCCGGACTAGCGGAATACGAGCAGTACTTC,CASRPGLAEYEQYF,TRBJ2-7,TRBV12-3/TRBV12-4,NA,14,TRBD2
TGCGCCAGCAGCCAAACAGGGGCTGGTTCACAAGAGACCCAGTACTTC,CASSQTGAGSQETQYF,TRBJ2-5,TRBV5-1,few,16,TRBD1
TGTGCCAGCAGCCACGGACAGGGGTACACTGAAGCTTTCTTT,CASSHGQGYTEAFF,TRBJ1-1,TRBV11-2,few,14,TRBD1
TGCGCCAGCACAGTAAACGGGGGAGGTAATTCACCCCTCCACTTT,CASTVNGGGNSPLHF,TRBJ1-6,TRBV5-1,few,15,NA
TGTGCCAGCAGTGACGGCATTAATCAGCCCCAGCATTTT,CASSDGINQPQHF,TRBJ1-5,TRBV2,NA,13,NA
TGTGCCAGCAGTTTCGGTAGGCCTAGCGGGAGATCATACAATGAGCAGTTCTTC,CASSFGRPSGRSYNEQFF,TRBJ2-1,TRBV12-3/TRBV12-4,NA,18,TRBD2
TGTGCCAGCAGCTTAGCTAGGGCCCATGAGCAGTTCTTC,CASSLARAHEQFF,TRBJ2-1,TRBV7-2,few,13,NA
TGTGCCAGCACCCTCGTAGGGGGGGCCGGGGAGCTGTTTTTT,CASTLVGGAGELFF,TRBJ2-2,TRBV5-4,few,14,NA
TGTGCCAGCAGCTTAGCGCCCGGGACAGGGAACACCATATATTTT,CASSLAPGTGNTIYF,TRBJ1-3,TRBV7-2,NA,15,TRBD1
TGCAGTGCTAGTGCCAGTTCCTACGAGCAGTACTTC,CSASASSYEQYF,TRBJ2-7,TRBV20-1,few,12,NA
TGTGCCAGCAGCTACCGTTTAGCGGGGGGGGGCGATACGCAGTATTTT,CASSYRLAGGGDTQYF,TRBJ2-3,TRBV7-2,NA,16,TRBD2
TGTGCCAGCAGTCCTACAGGGGGCTGGGATGAAAAACTGTTTTTT,CASSPTGGWDEKLFF,TRBJ1-4,TRBV27,few,15,TRBD1
TGTGCCAGCAGTTCCCGGGGGACTGGCTACACCTTC,CASSSRGTGYTF,TRBJ1-2,TRBV27,NA,12,NA
TGTGCCAGCAGCTCTGACAGTGATCAGCCCCAGCATTTT,CASSSDSDQPQHF,TRBJ1-5,TRBV11-2,NA,13,NA
TGTGCCAGCAGTGCTAGGACAGGGAGCACTGAAGCTTTCTTT,CASSARTGSTEAFF,TRBJ1-1,TRBV25-1,few,14,TRBD1
TGCAGTGTCCCGTTACAGGGTCGGACTGAAGCTTTCTTT,CSVPLQGRTEAFF,TRBJ1-1,TRBV20-1,many,13,NA
TGTGCCAGTAGTGCGGGGGGCGACGAGCAGTACTTC,CASSAGGDEQYF,TRBJ2-7,TRBV19,few,12,TRBD2
TGTGCCAGCAGCTTACCGGGGAGGGGACAAGAGACCCAGTACTTC,CASSLPGRGQETQYF,TRBJ2-5,TRBV7-2,few,15,TRBD2
TGTGCCAGCAGTGGAGGGGGAGACGGTGAAAAACTGTTTTTT,CASSGGGDGEKLFF,TRBJ1-4,TRBV6-1,few,14,NA
TGCGCCAGCAGTTCTGACAGGGGCCCTGGGGCCAACGTCCTGACTTTC,CASSSDRGPGANVLTF,TRBJ2-6,TRBV4-3,many,16,TRBD1
TGCAGTGCTGAAAGCGGGAGAGAGGCCCTAGGGCAGTTCTTC,CSAESGREALGQFF,TRBJ2-1,TRBV20-1,many,14,TRBD2
TGTGCCAGCAGCTTAACCAGCTTTAGTCCCCAGCATTTT,CASSLTSFSPQHF,TRBJ1-5,TRBV7-2,NA,13,NA
TGTGCCAGCAGTTCGACAGGAAACACTGAAGCTTTCTTT,CASSSTGNTEAFF,TRBJ1-1,TRBV6-6,NA,13,NA
TGCAGTGTCAAGGGGGCGGGGGGCACAGATACGCAGTATTTT,CSVKGAGGTDTQYF,TRBJ2-3,TRBV20-1,many,14,NA
TGTGCCAGCAGTTATGGATCAGCGAATAACTATGGCTACACCTTC,CASSYGSANNYGYTF,TRBJ1-2,TRBV6-6,NA,15,NA
TGCAGTGCGAGAGAGCCTGGGGGGACCCAGCATTTT,CSAREPGGTQHF,TRBJ1-5,TRBV20-1,few,12,NA
TGCAGTGCTAGAGATGAGGGGCCAGATACGCAGTATTTT,CSARDEGPDTQYF,TRBJ2-3,TRBV20-1,few,13,NA
TGTGCCTGGAGCGGGAGAGGAAACATTCAGTACTTC,CAWSGRGNIQYF,TRBJ2-4,TRBV30,few,12,NA
TGCGCCAACAGCTTGGGACAGGATAGAACCGAAGCTTTCTTT,CANSLGQDRTEAFF,TRBJ1-1,TRBV5-1,NA,14,TRBD1
TGTGCCAGCAGTCCCGGCTTCCGGGGCAATCAGCCCCAGCATTTT,CASSPGFRGNQPQHF,TRBJ1-5,TRBV6-2/TRBV6-3,many,15,NA
TGCGCCAGCAGCCAAGATGGGGCCCCGGGAGGGACTTCACCCCTCCACTTT,CASSQDGAPGGTSPLHF,TRBJ1-6,TRBV4-3,NA,17,NA
TGCGCCAGCAGCTGGAGTCCAAACACTGAAGCTTTCTTT,CASSWSPNTEAFF,TRBJ1-1,TRBV5-1,medium-sized,13,NA
TGCAGCGTTGAGCGTGACACCTCAGAAGCTTTCTTT,CSVERDTSEAFF,TRBJ1-1,TRBV29-1,NA,12,NA
TGCGCCAGCAGCCAAGAGGGCGTCAGAGGTTTTTCCTACGAGCAGTACTTC,CASSQEGVRGFSYEQYF,TRBJ2-7,TRBV4-3,NA,17,NA
TGCAGCGGGACAGGGGGTGGAAACACCATATATTTT,CSGTGGGNTIYF,TRBJ1-3,TRBV20-1,NA,12,TRBD1
TGCAGTGCTATCGACACGGATAGGGCGTTTTACCAAGAGACCCAGTACTTC,CSAIDTDRAFYQETQYF,TRBJ2-5,TRBV20-1,medium-sized,17,NA
TGTGCCAGCACCGAGGGATCTGGGACGGACTATGGCTACACCTTC,CASTEGSGTDYGYTF,TRBJ1-2,TRBV6-1,NA,15,NA
TGTGCCAGCAGCTTACAGGTTGCAACTAATGAAAAACTGTTTTTT,CASSLQVATNEKLFF,TRBJ1-4,TRBV7-2,few,15,NA
TGTGCCAGCGGACCCCGCGGGGAAGAGGCCCAGTTCTTC,CASGPRGEEAQFF,TRBJ2-1,TRBV6-6,NA,13,NA
TGTGCCAGCAGCCCAGGGCTGACAGGGATGTGTGGCTACACCTTC,CASSPGLTGMCGYTF,TRBJ1-2,TRBV5-4,NA,15,TRBD1
TGTGCCAGCAGCGCCGAGGACAGGGGGCCCTACGAGCAGTACTTC,CASSAEDRGPYEQYF,TRBJ2-7,TRBV9,NA,15,TRBD1
TGTGCCAGCACGGAGCAGGGGGCGCGACCTGAAGCTTTCTTC,CASTEQGARPEAFF,TRBJ1-1,TRBV6-2/TRBV6-3,NA,14,TRBD1
TGTGCCAGCAGCCGGTTAGATGAGCAGTTCTTC,CASSRLDEQFF,TRBJ2-1,TRBV6-1,few,11,NA
TGCAGTGCTAGATTCAGCAGAGGGTACAATGAGCAGTTCTTC,CSARFSRGYNEQFF,TRBJ2-1,TRBV20-1,few,14,NA
TGTGCCTGGAGTGTGGGCCAGGGGAGAATTCAGCCCCAGCATTTT,CAWSVGQGRIQPQHF,TRBJ1-5,TRBV30,NA,15,NA
TGTGCCAGCAGCTTAGAGCGAACTGAAGCTTTCTTT,CASSLERTEAFF,TRBJ1-1,TRBV11-2,NA,12,NA
TGTGCCCCCCAGGTAGCCAAAAACATTCAGTACTTC,CAPQVAKNIQYF,TRBJ2-4,TRBV7-9,few,12,NA
TGTGCCAGTAGTATCCTAGCGGGAGAGACCCAGTACTTC,CASSILAGETQYF,TRBJ2-5,TRBV19,many,13,TRBD2
TGCAGTGCTAGTACAGGGGGGGGCACAGATACGCAGTATTTT,CSASTGGGTDTQYF,TRBJ2-3,TRBV20-1,many,14,NA
TGTGCCAGCAGTTTCCGAAAGGAAAAACTGTTTTTT,CASSFRKEKLFF,TRBJ1-4,TRBV28,NA,12,NA
TGTGCCAGCAGCTTAGAAAGCTCCTACAATGAGCAGTTCTTC,CASSLESSYNEQFF,TRBJ2-1,TRBV7-3,NA,14,NA
TGTGCCAGCAGACCCGGTTTGAGGAGGGCCCTTTCAGATACGCAGTATTTT,CASRPGLRRALSDTQYF,TRBJ2-3,TRBV7-9,many,17,NA
TGTGCCAGCAGTGAAGCAGGGGCGGTTGGGCAGCCCCAGCATTTT,CASSEAGAVGQPQHF,TRBJ1-5,TRBV6-1,few,15,NA
TGTGCCAGCAGCCTCCGTCGGGACAGCTATGGCTACACCTTC,CASSLRRDSYGYTF,TRBJ1-2,TRBV6-5,few,14,TRBD1